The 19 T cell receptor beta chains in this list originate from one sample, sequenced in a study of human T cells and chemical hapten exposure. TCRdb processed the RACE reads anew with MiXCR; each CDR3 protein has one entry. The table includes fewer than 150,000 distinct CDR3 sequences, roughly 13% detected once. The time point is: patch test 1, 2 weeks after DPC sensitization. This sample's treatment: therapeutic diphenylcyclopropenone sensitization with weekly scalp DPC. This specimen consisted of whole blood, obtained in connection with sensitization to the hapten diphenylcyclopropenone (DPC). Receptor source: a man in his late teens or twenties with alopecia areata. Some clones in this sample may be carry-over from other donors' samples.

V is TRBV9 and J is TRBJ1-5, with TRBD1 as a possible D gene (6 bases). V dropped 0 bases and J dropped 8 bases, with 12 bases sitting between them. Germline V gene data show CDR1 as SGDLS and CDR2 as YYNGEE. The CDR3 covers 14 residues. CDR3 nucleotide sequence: TGTGCCAGCAGCGTAGAAGGGGGATTAGAGCCCCAGCATTTT. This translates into CASSVEGGLEPQHF.

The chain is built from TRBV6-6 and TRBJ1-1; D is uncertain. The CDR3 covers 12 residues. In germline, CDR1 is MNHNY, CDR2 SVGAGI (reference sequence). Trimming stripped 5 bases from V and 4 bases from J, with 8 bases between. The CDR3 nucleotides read TGTGCCAGCAGTCGACGGCTCACTGAAGCTTTCTTT. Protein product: CASSRRLTEAFF.

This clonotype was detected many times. CDR3 coding DNA: TGTGCCAGCTCACCGTTGGCCGAGGAAGCTTTCTTT. It yields the protein CASSPLAEEAFF. The genes are TRBV18 and TRBJ1-1; D is unresolved. V lost 3 bases and J 8 bases, leaving 10 bases between the germline ends. Per the germline V gene, CDR1 is KGHSH and CDR2 is LQKENI. The CDR3 is made up of 12 amino acids.

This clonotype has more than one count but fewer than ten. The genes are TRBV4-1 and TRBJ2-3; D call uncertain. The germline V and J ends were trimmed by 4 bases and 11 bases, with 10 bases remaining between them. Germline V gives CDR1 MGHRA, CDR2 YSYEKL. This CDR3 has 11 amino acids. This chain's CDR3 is CASSPGAQQYF. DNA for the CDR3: TGCGCCAGCAGCCCAGGAGCCCAGCAGTATTTT.

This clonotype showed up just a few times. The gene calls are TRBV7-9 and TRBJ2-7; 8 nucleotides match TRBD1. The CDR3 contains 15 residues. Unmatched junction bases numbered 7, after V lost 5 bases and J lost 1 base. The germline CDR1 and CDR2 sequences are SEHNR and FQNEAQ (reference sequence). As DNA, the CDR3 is TGTGCCAGCAGCCCGCGGGGACAGGCGTCCTACGAGCAGTACTTC. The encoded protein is CASSPRGQASYEQYF. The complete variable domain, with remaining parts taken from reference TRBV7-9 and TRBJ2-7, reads DTGVSQNPRHKITKRGQNVTFRCDPISEHNRLYWYRQTLGQGPEFLTYFQNEAQLEKSRLLSDRFSAERPKGSFSTLEIQRTEQGDSAMYLCASSPRGQASYEQYFGPGTRLTVT.

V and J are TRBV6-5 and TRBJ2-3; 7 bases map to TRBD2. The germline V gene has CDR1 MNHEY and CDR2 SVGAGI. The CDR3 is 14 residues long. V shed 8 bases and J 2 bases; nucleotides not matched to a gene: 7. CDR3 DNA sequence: TGTGCCAGCGGACTAGGGGACTCCACAGATACGCAGTATTTT. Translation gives CASGLGDSTDTQYF.

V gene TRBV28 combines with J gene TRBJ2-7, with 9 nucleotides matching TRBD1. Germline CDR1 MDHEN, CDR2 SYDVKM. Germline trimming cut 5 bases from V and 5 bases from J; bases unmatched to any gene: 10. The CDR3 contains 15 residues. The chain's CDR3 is CASSPTEGQGDEQYF. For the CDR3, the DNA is TGTGCCAGCAGTCCTACTGAGGGACAGGGAGACGAGCAGTACTTC.

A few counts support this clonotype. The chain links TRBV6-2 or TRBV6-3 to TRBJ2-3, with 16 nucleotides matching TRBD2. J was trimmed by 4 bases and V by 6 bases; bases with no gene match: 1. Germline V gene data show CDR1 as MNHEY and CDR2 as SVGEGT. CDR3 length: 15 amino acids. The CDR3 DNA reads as TGTGCCAGCAGCGGGACTAGCGGGGGGGCAGATACGCAGTATTTT. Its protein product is CASSGTSGGADTQYF.

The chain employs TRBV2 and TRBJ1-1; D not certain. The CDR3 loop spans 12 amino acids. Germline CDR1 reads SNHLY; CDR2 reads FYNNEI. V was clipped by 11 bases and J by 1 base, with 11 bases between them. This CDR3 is CASQTGNTEAFF. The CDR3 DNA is TGTGCCTCCCAGACCGGGAACACTGAAGCTTTCTTT.

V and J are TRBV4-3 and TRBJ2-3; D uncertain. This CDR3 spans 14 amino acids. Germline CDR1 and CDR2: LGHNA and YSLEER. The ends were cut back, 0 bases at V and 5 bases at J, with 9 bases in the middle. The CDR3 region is CASSQEVEIDTQYF. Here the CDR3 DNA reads TGCGCCAGCAGCCAAGAAGTAGAGATAGATACGCAGTATTTT.

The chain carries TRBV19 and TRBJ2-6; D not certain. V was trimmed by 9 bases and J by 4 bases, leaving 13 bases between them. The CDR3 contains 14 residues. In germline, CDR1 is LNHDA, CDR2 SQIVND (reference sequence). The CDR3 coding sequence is TGTGCCAGCGCGTATGGTTACGGGGCCAACGTCCTGACTTTC. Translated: CASAYGYGANVLTF.

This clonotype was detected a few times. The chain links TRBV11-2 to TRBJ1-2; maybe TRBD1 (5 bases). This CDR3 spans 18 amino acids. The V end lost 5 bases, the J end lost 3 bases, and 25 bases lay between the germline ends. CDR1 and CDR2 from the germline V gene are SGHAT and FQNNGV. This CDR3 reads CASSRVRRESDRDYGYTF. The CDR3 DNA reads TGTGCCAGCAGCCGGGTCAGACGAGAATCCGACAGAGACTATGGCTACACCTTC.

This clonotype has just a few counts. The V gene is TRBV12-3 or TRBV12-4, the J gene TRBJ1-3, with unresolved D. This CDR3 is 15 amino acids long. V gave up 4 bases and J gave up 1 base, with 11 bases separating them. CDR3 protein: CASSSRTASGNTIYF. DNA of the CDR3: TGTGCCAGCAGTTCCAGGACGGCGTCTGGAAACACCATATATTTT.

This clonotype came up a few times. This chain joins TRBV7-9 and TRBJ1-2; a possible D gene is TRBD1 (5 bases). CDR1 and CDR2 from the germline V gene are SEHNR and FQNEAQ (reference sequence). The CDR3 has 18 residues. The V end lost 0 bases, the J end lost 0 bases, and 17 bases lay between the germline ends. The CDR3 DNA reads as TGTGCCAGCAGCTTAGCGAGAGCAGGGTCCACTGCTAACTATGGCTACACCTTC. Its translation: CASSLARAGSTANYGYTF.

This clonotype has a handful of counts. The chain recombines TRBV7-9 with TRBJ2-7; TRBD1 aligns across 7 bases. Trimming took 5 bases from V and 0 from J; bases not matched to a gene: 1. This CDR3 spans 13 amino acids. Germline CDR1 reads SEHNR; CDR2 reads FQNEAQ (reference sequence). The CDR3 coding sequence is TGTGCCAGCAGCCGGGACAGCTCCTACGAGCAGTACGTC. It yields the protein CASSRDSSYEQYV.

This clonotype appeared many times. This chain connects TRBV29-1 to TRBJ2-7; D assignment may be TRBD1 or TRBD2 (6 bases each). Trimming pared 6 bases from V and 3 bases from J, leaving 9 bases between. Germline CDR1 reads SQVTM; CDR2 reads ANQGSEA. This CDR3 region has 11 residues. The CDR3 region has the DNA TGCAGCGTAGGGGGAGGCTACGAGCAGTACTTC. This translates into CSVGGGYEQYF.

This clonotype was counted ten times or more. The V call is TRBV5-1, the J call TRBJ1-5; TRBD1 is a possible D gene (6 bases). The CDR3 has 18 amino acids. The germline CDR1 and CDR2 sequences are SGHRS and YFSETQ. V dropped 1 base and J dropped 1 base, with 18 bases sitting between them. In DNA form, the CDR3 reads TGCGCCAGCAGCTTGAGCCCGGGGGGCGCCAGGAGCAATCAGCCCCAGCATTTT. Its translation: CASSLSPGGARSNQPQHF.

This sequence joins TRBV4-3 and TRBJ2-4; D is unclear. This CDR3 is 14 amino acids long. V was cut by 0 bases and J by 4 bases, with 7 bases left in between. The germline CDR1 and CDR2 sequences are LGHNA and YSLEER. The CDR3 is CASSQDAGKNIQYF. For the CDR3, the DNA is TGCGCCAGCAGCCAAGATGCCGGGAAAAACATTCAGTACTTC.

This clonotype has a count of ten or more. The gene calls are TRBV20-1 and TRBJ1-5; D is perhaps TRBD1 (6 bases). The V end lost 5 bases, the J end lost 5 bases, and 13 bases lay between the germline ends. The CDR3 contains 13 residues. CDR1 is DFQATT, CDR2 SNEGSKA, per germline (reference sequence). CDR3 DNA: TGCAGTGCTCCTGGGAGGGGGGATCAGCCCCAGCATTTT. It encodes CSAPGRGDQPQHF.